This paragraph reports one T cell receptor (beta chain). Antigen unknown. Libraries were prepared by immunoSEQ multiplex PCR; TCRdb keeps only in-frame clonotypes and omits some of them. The sample has about 17,000 clones, around 97% seen once. This sample was taken from a study of monozygotic twins with cystic fibrosis. About the research overall: With around 14 PCR cycles, barcoded libraries came from three micrograms of fragmented DNA. The study's findings and limits: The repertoire was suggested to be naive-dominated, clonality median approximately 0.0093. Unrelated CF individuals shared fewer identical clonotypes than monozygotic CF twins.

The sequenced sample consisted of blood. The sequence was collected from a girl aged 2-10 years with cystic fibrosis.

As DNA, the CDR3 is TGTGCCAGCAGAAGCAAGGTCCAACTCAAAGAGACCCAGTACTTC. It encodes CASRSKVQLKETQYF. The V gene is TRBV5-6, the J gene TRBJ2-5; no definite D call. Between the trimmed V and J ends, which lost 5 bases and 3 bases, there was a span of 17 bases. This CDR3 spans 15 amino acids. The germline V gene has CDR1 SGHDT and CDR2 YYEEEE.